This section outlines one T cell receptor (beta chain) sequence together with its context. This clonotype was recorded a few times. The target of this receptor is not known. No base quality values were provided; no much bigger clone lies one nucleotide off. This sample is drawn from a study of identical twins listed by TCRdb under 2016. At the level of the whole study: TCR alpha and beta repertoires from monozygotic twins, unrelated adults of various ages and cord blood were deep-sequenced to test whether fetal clonotypes persist. To rule out contamination, replicate twin experiments were performed at different times with different library preparation protocols. Broad study findings and their caveats: Fewer insertions were carried by abundant cord blood beta clonotypes, a similar but weaker trend appeared in young adult naive repertoires, and no such trend appeared in memory repertoires. Because the same donors could not be followed over many years, conclusions were based on cross-sectional statistical analysis. Excess twin sharing in beta out-of-frame sequences was weaker because fewer shared sequences lowered the signal-to-noise ratio. Recombination models systematically underestimated out-of-frame TCR alpha sharing in monozygotic twins but agreed with sharing between unrelated individuals. Zero-insertion analyses could be partly confounded by invariant T cells such as MAIT and iNKT, although diverse VJ usage argued against such confounding for most clonotypes. Compared with coincidental sharing between unrelated individuals, out-of-frame TCR alpha sequences shared between twins had an excess of sequences with low generation probability.

Every donor in the study was a healthy Caucasian. The twin cohort consisted of three pairs of female monozygotic twins, all aged roughly 18 to 29 years. The RNA used for TCR libraries was isolated from peripheral blood mononuclear cells. The library relied on 5' RACE. For sequencing, an Illumina HiSeq 2000 was employed. A universal primer binding site was added through template switching, and the final cDNA carried a unique molecular identifier so that TCR cDNA molecules could be counted accurately. First-strand cDNA for TCR alpha and beta chains was synthesized from specific primers in the conserved constant-segment region. To control for contamination, every cDNA library carried two barcodes: a SMART-Mk sample barcode plus Illumina barcodes. TruSeq adapter sequences along with Illumina sample barcodes were introduced in two successive PCR steps. The TCR alpha and beta cDNA libraries were sequenced on the Illumina HiSeq platform using custom primers. The authors processed their data as follows. Raw reads were processed with MiGEC to extract unique molecular identifiers, and MiXCR was used to determine CDR3 positions. Recombination models were inferred per individual with the repgenHMM and IGoR tools using an EM algorithm. Shared clonotype analysis was performed with the tcR package in R, normalizing sharing by the product of cloneset sizes. To study raw recombination without the effects of thymic and clonal selection, out-of-frame nonproductive sequences were analyzed. In-frame beta chains were kept once TCRdb had trimmed the public reads at Q25 with fastp and called clones with MiXCR. Rows merge per CDR3 protein into single entries with the most common DNA and genes. These V and J calls originate from TCRdb's pipeline instead of the authors' own analysis. The sample records fewer than 900,000 distinct CDR3 sequences, 15% to 20% of which are singletons. About an eighth of the sample lies in the top ten.

These data were likewise used in another study, on T cells expressing NK-cell markers. From that second study: Three sorted T-cell subsets (CD3+CD56+NKG2C+, CD3+CD56+NKG2C- and CD3+CD56-NKG2C+) from 8 or 9 donors had their TCR beta-chain repertoires profiled. Among the eight sequenced donors, seven were HCMV-seropositive and one was HCMV-seronegative. To restrict sorting to alphabetaTCR-expressing T cells, an anti-gammadeltaTCR antibody was added in several experiments. In over five donors, the dominant CD3+CD56+NKG2C+ clonotypes were among the top 10 CD8+ clonotypes and accounted for roughly 1.0-7.5% of CD8+ T cells. Those dominant clonotypes were again the most abundant among CD3+CD56-NKG2C+ cells in several donors, at roughly 28.3-65%. Whether the expanded NKG2C-expressing T cell clones were specific for HCMV antigens was left unclear. All eight donors whose samples were sequenced were randomly selected healthy volunteers, three of them men and five women. To determine HCMV serostatus, a commercial ELISA kit was used to detect HCMV-specific IgG in serum. For several donors, bulk peripheral blood T-cell repertoires were also sequenced from unsorted PBMC. MIGEC was used to demultiplex reads and group the reads by UMI, and MiTCR was used to assemble and quantify clonotypes. To remove erroneous sequences, TCR cDNA sequences were retained only when supported by two or more reads. The tcR package was used for downstream repertoire analysis, with clonotypes matched between fractions based on CDR3 nucleotide sequence plus V segment. Antigen specificity was annotated against VDJdb with VDJmatch, allowing one amino acid substitution in CDR3.

The TCR comes from a young woman in good health. Sequenced material: PBMCs.

The bases read TGTGCCAGCAGCAAAGCGTCTCGACGACCGGGATACAATGAGCAGTTCTTC. Its translation is CASSKASRRPGYNEQFF. Recombination joined TRBV21-1 with TRBJ2-1; the table assigns TRBD1, which was not confirmed against the DNA. TRBV21-1 is a pseudogene locus. The cysteine opens and the phenylalanine closes a CDR3 of 17 amino acids. Of the read, only the CDR3 DNA is kept; its 51 bases are in frame from base 1.